Given below is one T cell receptor beta chain in context. Its antigen is undetermined. This sample is drawn from a study of blood T cells in healthy people across ages. Background on the study: Template switching recovered approximately one barcoded beta molecule for every two T cells. Regarding the study as a whole: Strong correlation linked observed beta diversity and percent naive T cells.

Germline CDR1 and CDR2: SGHRS and YFSETQ. The CDR3 is made up of 14 amino acids. V shed 4 bases and J shed 2 bases, with 12 bases lying between them. A sample-barcoded 5' primer and a J-beta primer mix were used in a second PCR of roughly 6 to 11 cycles. In TCRdb, the 5' RACE reads were re-called with MiXCR into one record per CDR3 protein. Of 1.6 million or so distinct CDR3 sequences in the sample, about 35% were seen once. The receptor was derived from a woman in her twenties or thirties in good health. The V call is TRBV5-1, the J call TRBJ1-2; D call uncertain. Sequenced input: blood. CDR3 coding DNA: TGCGCCAGCAGCGACGGGCGGCTGAACTATGGCTACACCTTC. It codes for CASSDGRLNYGYTF.